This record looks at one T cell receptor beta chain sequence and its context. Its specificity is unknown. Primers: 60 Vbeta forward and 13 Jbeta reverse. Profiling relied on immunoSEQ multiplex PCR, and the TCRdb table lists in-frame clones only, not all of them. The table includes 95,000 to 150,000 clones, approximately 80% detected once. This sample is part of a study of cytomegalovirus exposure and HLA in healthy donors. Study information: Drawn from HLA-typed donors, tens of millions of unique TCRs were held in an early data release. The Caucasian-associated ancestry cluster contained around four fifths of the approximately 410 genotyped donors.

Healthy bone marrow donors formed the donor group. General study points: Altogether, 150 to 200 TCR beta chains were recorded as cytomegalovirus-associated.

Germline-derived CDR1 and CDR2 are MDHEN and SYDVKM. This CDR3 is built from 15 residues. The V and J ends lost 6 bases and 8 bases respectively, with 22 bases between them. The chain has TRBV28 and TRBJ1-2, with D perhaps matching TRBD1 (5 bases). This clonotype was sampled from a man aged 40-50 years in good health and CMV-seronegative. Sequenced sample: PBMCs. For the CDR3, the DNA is TGTGCCAGCAGAAACAAGGCCGGGGGAGTTGGCGGCTACACCTTC. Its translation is CASRNKAGGVGGYTF.